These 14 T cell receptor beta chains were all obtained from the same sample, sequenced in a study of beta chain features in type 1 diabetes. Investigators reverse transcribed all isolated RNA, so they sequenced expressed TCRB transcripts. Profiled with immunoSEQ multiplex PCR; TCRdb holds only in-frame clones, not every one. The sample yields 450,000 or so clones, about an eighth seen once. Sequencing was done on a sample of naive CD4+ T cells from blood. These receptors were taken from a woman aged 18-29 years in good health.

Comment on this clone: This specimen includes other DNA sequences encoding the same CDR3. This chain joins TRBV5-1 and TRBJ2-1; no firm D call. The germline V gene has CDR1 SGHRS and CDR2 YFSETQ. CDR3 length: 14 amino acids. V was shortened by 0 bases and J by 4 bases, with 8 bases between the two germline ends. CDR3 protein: CASSLGSSYNEQFF. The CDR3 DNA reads TGCGCCAGCAGCTTGGGTTCCTCTTACAATGAGCAGTTCTTC.

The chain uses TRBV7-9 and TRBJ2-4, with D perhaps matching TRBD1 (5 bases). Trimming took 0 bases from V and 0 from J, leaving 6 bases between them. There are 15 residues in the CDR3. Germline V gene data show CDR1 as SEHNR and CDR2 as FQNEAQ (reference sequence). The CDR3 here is CASSLAGVAKNIQYF. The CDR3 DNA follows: TGTGCCAGCAGCTTAGCAGGGGTAGCCAAAAACATTCAGTACTTC.

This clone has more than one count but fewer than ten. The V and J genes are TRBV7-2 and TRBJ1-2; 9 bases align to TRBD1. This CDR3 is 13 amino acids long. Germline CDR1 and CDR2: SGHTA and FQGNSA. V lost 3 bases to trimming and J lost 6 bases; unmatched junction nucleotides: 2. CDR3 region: CASSLGQGNGYTF. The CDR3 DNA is TGTGCCAGCAGCTTGGGACAGGGTAATGGCTACACCTTC.

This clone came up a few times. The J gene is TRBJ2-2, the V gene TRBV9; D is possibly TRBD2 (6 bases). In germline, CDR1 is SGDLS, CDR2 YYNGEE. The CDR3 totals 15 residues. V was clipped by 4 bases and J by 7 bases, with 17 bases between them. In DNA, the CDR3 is TGTGCCAGCAGCCCCTCGGAGGGGAGGTACGGGGAGCTGTTTTTT. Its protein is CASSPSEGRYGELFF.

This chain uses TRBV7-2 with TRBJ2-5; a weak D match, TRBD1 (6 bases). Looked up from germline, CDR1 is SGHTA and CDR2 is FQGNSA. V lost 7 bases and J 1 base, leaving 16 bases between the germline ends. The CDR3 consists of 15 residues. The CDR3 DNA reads TGTGCCAGCACGGACAGCAGGGGCCTCCAAGAGACCCAGTACTTC. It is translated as CASTDSRGLQETQYF.

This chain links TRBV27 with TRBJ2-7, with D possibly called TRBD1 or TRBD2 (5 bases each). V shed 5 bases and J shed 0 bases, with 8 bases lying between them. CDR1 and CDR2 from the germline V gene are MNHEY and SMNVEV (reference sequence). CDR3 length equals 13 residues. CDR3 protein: CASSRGGSYEQYV. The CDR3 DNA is TGTGCCAGCAGTCGGGGCGGCTCCTACGAGCAGTACGTC.

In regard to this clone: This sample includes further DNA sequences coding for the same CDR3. Here the CDR3 DNA reads TGTGCCAGCAGCGGGAACAATGAGCAGTTCTTC. It translates to CASSGNNEQFF. The V and J genes are TRBV9 and TRBJ2-1; the D is unclear. Trimming removed 3 bases from V and 5 bases from J, with 3 bases in between. The CDR3 runs 11 residues. Germline V gene lookup returns CDR1 SGDLS and CDR2 YYNGEE.

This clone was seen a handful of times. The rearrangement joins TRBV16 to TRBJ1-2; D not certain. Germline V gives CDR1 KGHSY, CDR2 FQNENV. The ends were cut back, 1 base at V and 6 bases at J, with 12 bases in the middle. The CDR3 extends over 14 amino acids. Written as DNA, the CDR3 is TGTGCCAGCAGCCAATATTCCGGGATGGATGGCTACACCTTC. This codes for CASSQYSGMDGYTF.

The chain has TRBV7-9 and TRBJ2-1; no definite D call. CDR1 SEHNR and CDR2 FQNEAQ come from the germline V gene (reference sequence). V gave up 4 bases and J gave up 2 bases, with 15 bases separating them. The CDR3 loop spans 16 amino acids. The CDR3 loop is CASSYSDKRAYNEQFF. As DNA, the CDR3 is TGTGCCAGCAGCTACTCTGACAAGAGAGCCTACAATGAGCAGTTCTTC.

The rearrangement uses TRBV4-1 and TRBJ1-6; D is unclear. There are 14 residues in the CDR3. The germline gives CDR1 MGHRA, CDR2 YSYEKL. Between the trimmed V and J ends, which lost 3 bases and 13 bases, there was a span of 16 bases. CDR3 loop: CASSQRPDGRPLHF. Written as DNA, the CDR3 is TGCGCCAGCAGCCAGAGGCCGGACGGACGTCCCCTCCACTTT.

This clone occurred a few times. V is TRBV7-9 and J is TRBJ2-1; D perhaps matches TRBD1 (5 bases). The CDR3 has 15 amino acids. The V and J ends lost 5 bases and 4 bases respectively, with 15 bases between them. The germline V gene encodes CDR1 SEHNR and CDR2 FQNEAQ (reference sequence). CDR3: CASSPSWGLYNEQFF. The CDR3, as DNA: TGTGCCAGCAGCCCCAGTTGGGGCCTTTACAATGAGCAGTTCTTC.

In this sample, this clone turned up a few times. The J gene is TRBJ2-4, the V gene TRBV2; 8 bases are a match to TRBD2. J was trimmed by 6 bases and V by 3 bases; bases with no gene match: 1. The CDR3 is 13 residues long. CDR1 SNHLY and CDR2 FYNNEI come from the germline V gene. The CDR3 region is CASSDREGNIQYF. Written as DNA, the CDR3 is TGTGCCAGCAGTGACCGGGAGGGAAACATTCAGTACTTC. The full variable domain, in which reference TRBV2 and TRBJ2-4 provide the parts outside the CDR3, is EPEVTQTPSHQVTQMGQEVILRCVPISNHLYFYWYRQILGQKVEFLVSFYNNEISEKSEIFDDQFSVERPDGSNFTLKIRSTKLEDSAMYFCASSDREGNIQYFGAGTRLSVL.

The CDR3 loop is CSVVPRLAVTDTQYF. The CDR3 DNA follows: TGCAGCGTTGTCCCCCGACTAGCGGTCACAGATACGCAGTATTTT. V gene TRBV29-1 combines with J gene TRBJ2-3; 9 bases are shared with TRBD2. There are 15 residues in the CDR3. Germline V gene lookup returns CDR1 SQVTM and CDR2 ANQGSEA. Trimming removed 4 bases from V and 2 bases from J; junction bases left unmatched: 7.

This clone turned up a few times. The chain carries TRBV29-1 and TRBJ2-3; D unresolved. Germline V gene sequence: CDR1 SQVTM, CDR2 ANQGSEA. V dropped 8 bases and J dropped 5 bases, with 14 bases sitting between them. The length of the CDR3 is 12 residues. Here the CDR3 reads CSSKSGEDTQYF. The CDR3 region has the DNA TGCAGCTCTAAGTCAGGCGAAGATACGCAGTATTTT.